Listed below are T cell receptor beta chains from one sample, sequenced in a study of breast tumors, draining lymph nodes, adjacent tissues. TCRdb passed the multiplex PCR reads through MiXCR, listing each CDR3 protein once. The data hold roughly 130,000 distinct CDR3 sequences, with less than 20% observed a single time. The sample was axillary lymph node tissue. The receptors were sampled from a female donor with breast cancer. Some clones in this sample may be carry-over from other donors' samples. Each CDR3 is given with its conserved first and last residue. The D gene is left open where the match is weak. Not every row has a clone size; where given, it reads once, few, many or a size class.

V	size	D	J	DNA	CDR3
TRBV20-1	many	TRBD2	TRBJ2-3	TGCAGTGCTAAACTCCTAGCGGAAAGCACAGATACGCAGTATTTT	CSAKLLAESTDTQYF
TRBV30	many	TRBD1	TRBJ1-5	TGTGCCTGGAGGTCCGGGACAGGGGGTTCGCCCCAGCATTTT	CAWRSGTGGSPQHF
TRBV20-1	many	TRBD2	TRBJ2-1	TGCAGTGCTAGGCCCGGGGGGGCTTCAAATGAGCAGTTCTTC	CSARPGGASNEQFF
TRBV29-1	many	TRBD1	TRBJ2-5	TGCAGCGTTGAAAGGGACAGGGCCCAAGAGACCCAGTACTTC	CSVERDRAQETQYF
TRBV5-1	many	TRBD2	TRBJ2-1	TGCGCCAGCAGCTTTAGGCTAGCGGGAGGGCCGGATAACAATGAGCAGTTCTTC	CASSFRLAGGPDNNEQFF
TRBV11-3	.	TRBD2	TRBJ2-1	TGTGCCAGCAGCTTAGGCCGGGGGGGGAATGAGCAGTTCTTC	CASSLGRGGNEQFF
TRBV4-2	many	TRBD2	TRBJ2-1	TGTGCCAGCAGCCAAGATCTCGGGGGGGGAAGGTACAATGAGCAGTTCTTC	CASSQDLGGGRYNEQFF
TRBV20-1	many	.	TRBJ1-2	TGCAGTGCTAGAGATGGAGGGGAGGTCTATGGCTACACCTTC	CSARDGGEVYGYTF
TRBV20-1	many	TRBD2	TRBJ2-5	TGCAGTGCTAGACCAGCGGGGGGGCTGGTAAAGACCCAGTACTTC	CSARPAGGLVKTQYF
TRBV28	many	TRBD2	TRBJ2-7	TGTGCCAGCAGTTTGGGAGGGGAGGGATACGAGCAGTACTTC	CASSLGGEGYEQYF